This entry lists 2 T cell receptor beta chains sequenced from one sample in a study of T cells in Graves' hyperthyroidism and ophthalmopathy. TCR beta CDR3 regions were amplified from RNA. The primer set for the first-round RT-PCR of the TCR CDR3 was HTBI. TCRdb analysed the multiplex PCR reads with MiXCR anew, one entry per CDR3 protein. The sample comprises 500,000 to 650,000 distinct CDR3 sequences, about a sixth of which are singletons, and about 16% rests with the top ten. The specimen sequenced was blood. The receptors shown here come from a woman aged 18-35 years with Graves' ophthalmopathy.

In this sample, this clonotype turned up many times. CDR3 coding DNA: TGTGCCTGGAGTGTACGGGGACCCAACTATGGCTACACCTTC. This codes for CAWSVRGPNYGYTF. This chain links TRBV30 with TRBJ1-2, with D possibly matching TRBD1 (5 bases). V shed 0 bases and J shed 2 bases, with 10 bases lying between them. This CDR3 has 14 amino acids. Germline assignment: CDR1 GTSNPN and CDR2 SVGIG (reference sequence).

This sequence joins TRBV13 and TRBJ1-4, with a tentative D call TRBD1 (5 bases). The CDR3 spans 14 residues. CDR1 is PRHDT, CDR2 FYEKMQ, per germline (reference sequence). Trimming stripped 6 bases from V and 8 bases from J, with 16 bases between. The CDR3 nucleotides read TGTGCCAGCAGTACCGGGGCCAAAGGGGAAAAACTGTTTTTT. The encoded protein is CASSTGAKGEKLFF. Using reference TRBV13 and TRBJ1-4 for the parts outside the CDR3, the full variable domain is AAGVIQSPRHLIKEKRETATLKCYPIPRHDTVYWYQQGPGQDPQFLISFYEKMQSDKGSIPDRFSAQQFSDYHSELNMSSLELGDSALYFCASSTGAKGEKLFFGSGTQLSVL.